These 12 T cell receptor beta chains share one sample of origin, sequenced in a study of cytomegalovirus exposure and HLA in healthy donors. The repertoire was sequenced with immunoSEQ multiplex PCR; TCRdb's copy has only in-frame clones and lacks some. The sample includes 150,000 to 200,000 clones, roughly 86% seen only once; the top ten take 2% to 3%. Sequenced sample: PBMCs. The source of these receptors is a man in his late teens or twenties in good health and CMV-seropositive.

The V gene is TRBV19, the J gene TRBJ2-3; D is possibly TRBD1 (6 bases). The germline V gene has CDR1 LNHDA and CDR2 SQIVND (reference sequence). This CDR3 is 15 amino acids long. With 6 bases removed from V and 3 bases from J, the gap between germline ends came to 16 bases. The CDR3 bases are TGTGCCAGTAGAACCCTCACGGACAGAACAGATACGCAGTATTTT. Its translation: CASRTLTDRTDTQYF.

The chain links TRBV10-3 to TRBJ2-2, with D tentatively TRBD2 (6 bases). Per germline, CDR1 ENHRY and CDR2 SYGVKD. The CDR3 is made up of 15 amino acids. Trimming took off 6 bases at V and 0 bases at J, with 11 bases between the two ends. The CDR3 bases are TGTGCCATCAGCACCGGGACTGCGAACACCGGGGAGCTGTTTTTT. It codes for CAISTGTANTGELFF.

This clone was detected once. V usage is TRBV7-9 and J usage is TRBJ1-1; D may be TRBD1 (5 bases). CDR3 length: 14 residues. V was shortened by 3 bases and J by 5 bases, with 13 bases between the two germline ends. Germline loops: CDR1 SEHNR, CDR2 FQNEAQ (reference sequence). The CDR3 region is CASSLMGRETEAFF. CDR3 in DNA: TGTGCCAGCAGCTTGATGGGGCGTGAAACTGAAGCTTTCTTT.

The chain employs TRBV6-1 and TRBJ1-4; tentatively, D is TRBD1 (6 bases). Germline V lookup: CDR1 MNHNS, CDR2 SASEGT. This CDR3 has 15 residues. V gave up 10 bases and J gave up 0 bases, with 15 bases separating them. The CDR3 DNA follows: TGTGCCACACGGACAGACCCTACAACTAATGAAAAACTGTTTTTT. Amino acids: CATRTDPTTNEKLFF.

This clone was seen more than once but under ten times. The CDR3 DNA reads TGTGCCAGCAGCCCCGGACAGGGTGGCTATGGCTACACCTTC. Translating gives CASSPGQGGYGYTF. The rearrangement links TRBV7-8 to TRBJ1-2; 8 bases agree with TRBD1. CDR1 SGHVS and CDR2 FQNEAQ come from the germline V gene. V was clipped by 5 bases and J by 4 bases; unmatched bases: 6. The CDR3 loop spans 14 amino acids.

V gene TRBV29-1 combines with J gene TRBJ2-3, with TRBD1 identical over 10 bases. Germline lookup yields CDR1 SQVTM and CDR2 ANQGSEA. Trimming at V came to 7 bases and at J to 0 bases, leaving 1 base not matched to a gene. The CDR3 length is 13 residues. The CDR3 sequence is CSGGQGSTDTQYF. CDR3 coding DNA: TGCAGCGGGGGACAGGGGAGCACAGATACGCAGTATTTT.

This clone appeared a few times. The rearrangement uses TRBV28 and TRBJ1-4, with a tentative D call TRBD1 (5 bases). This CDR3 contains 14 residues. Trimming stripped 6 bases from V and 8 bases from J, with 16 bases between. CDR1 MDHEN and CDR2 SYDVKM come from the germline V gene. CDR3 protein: CASRELGGGEKLFF. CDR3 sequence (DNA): TGTGCCAGCAGGGAGTTGGGGGGGGGAGAAAAACTGTTTTTT.

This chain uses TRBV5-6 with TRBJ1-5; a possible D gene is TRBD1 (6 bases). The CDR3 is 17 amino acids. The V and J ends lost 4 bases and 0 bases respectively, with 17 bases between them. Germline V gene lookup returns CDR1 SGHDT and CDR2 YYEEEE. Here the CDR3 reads CASSPRGLRDSNQPQHF. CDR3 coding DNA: TGTGCCAGCAGCCCGAGGGGGTTGCGAGATAGCAATCAGCCCCAGCATTTT.

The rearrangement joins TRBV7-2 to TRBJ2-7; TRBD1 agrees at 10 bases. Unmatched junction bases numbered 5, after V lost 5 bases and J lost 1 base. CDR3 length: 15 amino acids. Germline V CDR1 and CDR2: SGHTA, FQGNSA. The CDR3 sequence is CASSQGTGVSYEQYF. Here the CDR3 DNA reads TGTGCCAGCAGCCAAGGGACAGGGGTATCCTACGAGCAGTACTTC.

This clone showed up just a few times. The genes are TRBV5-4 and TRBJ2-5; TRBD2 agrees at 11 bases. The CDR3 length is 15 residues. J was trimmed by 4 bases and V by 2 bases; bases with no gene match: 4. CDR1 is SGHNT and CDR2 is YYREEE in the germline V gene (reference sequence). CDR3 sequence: CASSFGLAGGETQYF. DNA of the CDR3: TGTGCCAGCAGCTTTGGTCTAGCGGGGGGAGAGACCCAGTACTTC.

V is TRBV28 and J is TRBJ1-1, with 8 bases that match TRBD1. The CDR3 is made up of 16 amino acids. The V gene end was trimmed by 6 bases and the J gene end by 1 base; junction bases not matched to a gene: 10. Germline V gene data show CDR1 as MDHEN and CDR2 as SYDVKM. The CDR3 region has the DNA TGTGCCAGCAGGCCACCCCCGGGACAGGAGAACACTGAAGCTTTCTTT. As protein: CASRPPPGQENTEAFF.

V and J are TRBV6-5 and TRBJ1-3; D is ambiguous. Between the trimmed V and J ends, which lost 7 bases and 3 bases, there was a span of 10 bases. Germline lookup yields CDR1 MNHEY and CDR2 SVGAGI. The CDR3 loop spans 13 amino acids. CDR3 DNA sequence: TGTGCCAGCACCCTAGCGGGTGGAAACACCATATATTTT. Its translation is CASTLAGGNTIYF.